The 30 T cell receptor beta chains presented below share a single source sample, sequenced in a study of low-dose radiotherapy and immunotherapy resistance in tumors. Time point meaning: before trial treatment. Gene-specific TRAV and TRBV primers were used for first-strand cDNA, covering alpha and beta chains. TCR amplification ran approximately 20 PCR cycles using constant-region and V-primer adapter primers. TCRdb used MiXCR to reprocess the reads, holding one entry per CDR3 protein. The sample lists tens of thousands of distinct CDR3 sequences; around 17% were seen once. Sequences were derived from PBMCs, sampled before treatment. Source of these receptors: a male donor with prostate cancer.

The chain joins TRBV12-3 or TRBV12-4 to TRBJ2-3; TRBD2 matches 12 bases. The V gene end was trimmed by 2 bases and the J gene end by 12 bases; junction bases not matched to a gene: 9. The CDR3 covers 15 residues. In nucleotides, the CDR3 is TGTGCCAGCAGTTTAAGACTAGCGGGGGATGTTACCCAGTATTTT. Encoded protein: CASSLRLAGDVTQYF.

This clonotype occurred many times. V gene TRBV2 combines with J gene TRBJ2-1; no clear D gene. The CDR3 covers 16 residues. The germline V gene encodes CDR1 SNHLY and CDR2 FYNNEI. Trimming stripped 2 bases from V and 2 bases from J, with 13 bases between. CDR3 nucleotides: TGTGCCAGCAGTGAATCCGTGGGGATGCCCTACAATGAGCAGTTCTTC. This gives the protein CASSESVGMPYNEQFF.

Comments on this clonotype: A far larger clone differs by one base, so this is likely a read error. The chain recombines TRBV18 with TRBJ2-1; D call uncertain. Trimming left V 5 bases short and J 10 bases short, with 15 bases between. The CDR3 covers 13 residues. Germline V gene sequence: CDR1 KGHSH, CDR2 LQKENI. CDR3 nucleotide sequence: TGTGCCAGCTCAACCAGGCCGGTCCACGAGCAGTTCTTC. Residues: CASSTRPVHEQFF.

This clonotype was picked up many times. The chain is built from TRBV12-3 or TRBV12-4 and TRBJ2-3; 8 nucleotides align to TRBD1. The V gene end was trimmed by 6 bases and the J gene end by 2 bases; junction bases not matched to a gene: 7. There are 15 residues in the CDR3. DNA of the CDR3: TGTGCCAGCAGCCCCGGGACAGGAACCACAGATACGCAGTATTTT. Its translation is CASSPGTGTTDTQYF.

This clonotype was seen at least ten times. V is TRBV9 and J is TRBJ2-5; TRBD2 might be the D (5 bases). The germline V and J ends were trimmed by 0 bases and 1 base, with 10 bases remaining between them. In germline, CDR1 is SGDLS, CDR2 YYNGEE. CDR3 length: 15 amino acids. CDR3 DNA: TGTGCCAGCAGCGTAGACACGGGGAGCCAAGAGACCCAGTACTTC. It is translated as CASSVDTGSQETQYF.

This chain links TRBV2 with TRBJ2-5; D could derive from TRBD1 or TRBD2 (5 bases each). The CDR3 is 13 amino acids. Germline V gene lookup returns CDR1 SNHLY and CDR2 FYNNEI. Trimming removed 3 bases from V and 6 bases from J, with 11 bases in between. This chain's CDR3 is CASSDPPGQTQYF. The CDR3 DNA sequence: TGTGCCAGCAGTGATCCCCCGGGACAGACCCAGTACTTC.

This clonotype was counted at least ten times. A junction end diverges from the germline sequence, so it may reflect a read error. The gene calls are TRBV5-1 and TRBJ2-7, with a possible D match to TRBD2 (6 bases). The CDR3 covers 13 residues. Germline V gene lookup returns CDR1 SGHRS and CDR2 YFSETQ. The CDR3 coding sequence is TGTGCCAGCAGCCTGGGGAGGAACTACGAGCAGTACTTC. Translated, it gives CASSLGRNYEQYF.

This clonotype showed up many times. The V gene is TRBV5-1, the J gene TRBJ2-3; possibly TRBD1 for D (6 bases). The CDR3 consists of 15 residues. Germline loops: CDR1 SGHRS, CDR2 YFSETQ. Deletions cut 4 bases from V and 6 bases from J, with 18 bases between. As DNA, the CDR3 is TGCGCCAGCAGCGTGGGACAAATCGATTTGGATACGCAGTATTTT. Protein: CASSVGQIDLDTQYF.

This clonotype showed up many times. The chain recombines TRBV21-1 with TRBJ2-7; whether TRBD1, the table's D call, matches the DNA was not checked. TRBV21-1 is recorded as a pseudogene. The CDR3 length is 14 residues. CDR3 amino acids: CASSKGDRGCEQYF. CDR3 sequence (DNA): TGTGCCAGCAGCAAGGGGGACAGGGGATGCGAGCAGTACTTC.

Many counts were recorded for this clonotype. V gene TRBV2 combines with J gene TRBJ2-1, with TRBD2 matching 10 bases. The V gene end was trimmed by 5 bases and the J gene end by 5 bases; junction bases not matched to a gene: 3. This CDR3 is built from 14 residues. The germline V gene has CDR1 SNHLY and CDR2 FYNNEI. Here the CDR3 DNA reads TGTGCCAGCAGTCTAGCGGGGGTAAACAATGAGCAGTTCTTC. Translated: CASSLAGVNNEQFF. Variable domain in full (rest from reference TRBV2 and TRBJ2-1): EPEVTQTPSHQVTQMGQEVILRCVPISNHLYFYWYRQILGQKVEFLVSFYNNEISEKSEIFDDQFSVERPDGSNFTLKIRSTKLEDSAMYFCASSLAGVNNEQFFGPGTRLTVL.

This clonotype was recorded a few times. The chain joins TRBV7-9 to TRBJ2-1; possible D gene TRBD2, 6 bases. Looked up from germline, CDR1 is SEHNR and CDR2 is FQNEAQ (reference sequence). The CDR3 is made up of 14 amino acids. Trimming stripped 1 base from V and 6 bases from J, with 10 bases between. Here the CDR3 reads CASSLGGTANEQFF. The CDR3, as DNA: TGTGCCAGCAGCTTAGGGGGGACTGCCAATGAGCAGTTCTTC.

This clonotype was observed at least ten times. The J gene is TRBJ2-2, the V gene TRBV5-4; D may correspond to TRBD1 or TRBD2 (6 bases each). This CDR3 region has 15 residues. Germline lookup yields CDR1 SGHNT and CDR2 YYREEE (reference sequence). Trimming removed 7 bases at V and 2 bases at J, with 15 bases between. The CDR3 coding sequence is TGTGCCAGCCAGGACGGGGGCCCCAACACCGGGGAGCTGTTTTTT. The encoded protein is CASQDGGPNTGELFF.

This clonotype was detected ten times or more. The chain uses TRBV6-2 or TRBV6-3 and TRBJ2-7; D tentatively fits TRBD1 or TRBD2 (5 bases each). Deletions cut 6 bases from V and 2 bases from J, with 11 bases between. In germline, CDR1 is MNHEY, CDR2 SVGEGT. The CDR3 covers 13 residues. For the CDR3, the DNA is TGTGCCAGCAGGGGACCAAACACCTACGAGCAGTACTTC. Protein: CASRGPNTYEQYF.

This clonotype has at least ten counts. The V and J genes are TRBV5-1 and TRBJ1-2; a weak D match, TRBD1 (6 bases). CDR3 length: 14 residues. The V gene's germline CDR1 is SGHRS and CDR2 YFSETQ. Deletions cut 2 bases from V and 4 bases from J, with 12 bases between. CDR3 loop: CASSFPGAIYGYTF. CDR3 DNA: TGCGCCAGCAGCTTCCCAGGGGCGATCTATGGCTACACCTTC. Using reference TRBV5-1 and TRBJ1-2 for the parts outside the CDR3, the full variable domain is KAGVTQTPRYLIKTRGQQVTLSCSPISGHRSVSWYQQTPGQGLQFLFEYFSETQRNKGNFPGRFSGRQFSNSRSEMNVSTLELGDSALYLCASSFPGAIYGYTFGSGTRLTVV.

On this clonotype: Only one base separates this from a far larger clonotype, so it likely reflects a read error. DNA for the CDR3: TGTGCCAGCAGCCAATGGGACAGGGAAGGTGAGCAGTACTTC. Amino acid sequence: CASSQWDREGEQYF. The rearrangement joins TRBV14 to TRBJ2-4, with 9 bases that match TRBD1. CDR3 size: 14 residues. Trimming at V came to 2 bases and at J to 13 bases, leaving 9 bases not matched to a gene. Germline V gene sequence: CDR1 SGHDN, CDR2 FVKESK.

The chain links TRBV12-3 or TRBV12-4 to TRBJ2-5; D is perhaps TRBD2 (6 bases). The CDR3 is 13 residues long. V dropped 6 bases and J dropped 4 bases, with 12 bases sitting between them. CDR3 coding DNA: TGTGCCAGCAGGGGGGGATGGGGAGAGACCCAGTACTTC. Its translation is CASRGGWGETQYF.

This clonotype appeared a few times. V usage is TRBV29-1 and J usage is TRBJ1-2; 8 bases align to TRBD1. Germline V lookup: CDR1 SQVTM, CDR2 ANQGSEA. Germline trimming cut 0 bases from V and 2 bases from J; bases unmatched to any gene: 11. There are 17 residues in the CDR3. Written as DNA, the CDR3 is TGCAGCGTTGAAGACGGGTATTCGTCAGGGGGCAACTATGGCTACACCTTC. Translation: CSVEDGYSSGGNYGYTF.

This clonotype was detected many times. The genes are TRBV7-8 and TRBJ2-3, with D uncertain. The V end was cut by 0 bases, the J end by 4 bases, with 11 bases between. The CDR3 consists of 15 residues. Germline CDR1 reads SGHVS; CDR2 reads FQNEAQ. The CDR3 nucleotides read TGTGCCAGCAGCTTAGCCTCGTCCCTTGCAGATACGCAGTATTTT. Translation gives CASSLASSLADTQYF.

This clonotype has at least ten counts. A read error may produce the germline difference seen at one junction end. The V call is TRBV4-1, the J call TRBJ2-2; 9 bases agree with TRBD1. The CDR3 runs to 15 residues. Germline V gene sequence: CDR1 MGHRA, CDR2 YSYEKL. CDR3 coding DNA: TGCGCCAGCAGAGCCGGGACAGGGAACCCCGGGGAGCTGTTTTTT. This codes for CASRAGTGNPGELFF.

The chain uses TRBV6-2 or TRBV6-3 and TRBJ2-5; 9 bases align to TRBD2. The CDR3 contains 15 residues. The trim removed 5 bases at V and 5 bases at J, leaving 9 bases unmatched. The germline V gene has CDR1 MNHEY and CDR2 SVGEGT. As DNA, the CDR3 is TGTGCCAGCAGTGAACTTAGCGGGGGCTACGAGACCCAGTACTTC. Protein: CASSELSGGYETQYF.

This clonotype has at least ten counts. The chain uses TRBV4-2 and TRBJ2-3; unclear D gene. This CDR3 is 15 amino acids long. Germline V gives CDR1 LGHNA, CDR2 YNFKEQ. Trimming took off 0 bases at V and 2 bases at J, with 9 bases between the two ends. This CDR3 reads CASSQESIPTDTQYF. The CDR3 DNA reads TGTGCCAGCAGCCAAGAGTCGATCCCCACAGATACGCAGTATTTT.

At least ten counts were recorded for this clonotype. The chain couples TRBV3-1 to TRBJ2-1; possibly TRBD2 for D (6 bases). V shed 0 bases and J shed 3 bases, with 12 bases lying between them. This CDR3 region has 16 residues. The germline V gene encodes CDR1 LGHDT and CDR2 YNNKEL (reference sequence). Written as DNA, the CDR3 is TGTGCCAGCAGCCAAGATCGCGGCGGGGACTACAATGAGCAGTTCTTC. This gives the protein CASSQDRGGDYNEQFF.

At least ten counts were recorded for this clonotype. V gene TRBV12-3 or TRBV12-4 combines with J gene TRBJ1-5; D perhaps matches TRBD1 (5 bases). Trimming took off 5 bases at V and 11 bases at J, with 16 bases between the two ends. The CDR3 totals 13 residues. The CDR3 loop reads CASSPGLSRAQHF. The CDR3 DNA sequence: TGTGCCAGCAGTCCGGGACTCAGCAGGGCCCAGCATTTT.

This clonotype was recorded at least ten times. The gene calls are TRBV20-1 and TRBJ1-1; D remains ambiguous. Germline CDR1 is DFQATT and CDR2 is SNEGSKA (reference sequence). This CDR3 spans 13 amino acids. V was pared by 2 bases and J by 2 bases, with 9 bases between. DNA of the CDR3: TGCAGTGCTAGAAAGCAGGTTAACACTGAAGCTTTCTTT. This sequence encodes CSARKQVNTEAFF.

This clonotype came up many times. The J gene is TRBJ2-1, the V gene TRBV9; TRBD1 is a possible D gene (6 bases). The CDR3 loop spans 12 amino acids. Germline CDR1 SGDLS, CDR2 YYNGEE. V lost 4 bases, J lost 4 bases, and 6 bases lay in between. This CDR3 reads CASSTGYNEQFF. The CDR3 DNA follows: TGTGCCAGCAGCACAGGGTACAATGAGCAGTTCTTC.

CDR3 sequence reads: CSARQSPNYGYTF. The CDR3, as DNA: TGCAGCGCTAGACAGTCTCCTAACTATGGCTACACCTTC. This chain links TRBV29-1 with TRBJ1-2, with D possibly TRBD1 on 5 matching bases. The CDR3 runs 13 residues. V was clipped by 7 bases and J by 0 bases, with 12 bases between them. Germline CDR1 is SQVTM and CDR2 is ANQGSEA.

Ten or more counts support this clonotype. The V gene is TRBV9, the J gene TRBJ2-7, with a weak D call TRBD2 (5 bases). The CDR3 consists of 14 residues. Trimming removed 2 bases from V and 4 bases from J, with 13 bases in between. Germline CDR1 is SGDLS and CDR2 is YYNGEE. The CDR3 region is CASSVGREFYEQYF. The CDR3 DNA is TGTGCCAGCAGCGTGGGAAGGGAGTTTTACGAGCAGTACTTC.

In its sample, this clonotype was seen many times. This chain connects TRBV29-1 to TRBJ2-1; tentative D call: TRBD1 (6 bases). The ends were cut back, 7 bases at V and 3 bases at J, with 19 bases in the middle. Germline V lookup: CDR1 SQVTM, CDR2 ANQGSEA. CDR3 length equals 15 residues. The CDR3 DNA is TGCAGCGCGAAAAGCTCCAGGGGTTACTACAATGAGCAGTTCTTC. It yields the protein CSAKSSRGYYNEQFF.

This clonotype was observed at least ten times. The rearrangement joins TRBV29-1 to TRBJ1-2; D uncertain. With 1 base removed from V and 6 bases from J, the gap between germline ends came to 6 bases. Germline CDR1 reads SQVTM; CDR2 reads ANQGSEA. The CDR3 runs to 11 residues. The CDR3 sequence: CSVEGGNGYTF. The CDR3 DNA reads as TGCAGCGTTGAAGGGGGAAATGGCTACACCTTC. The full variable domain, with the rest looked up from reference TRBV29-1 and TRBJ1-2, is SAVISQKPSRDICQRGTSLTIQCQVDSQVTMMFWYRQQPGQSLTLIATANQGSEATYESGFVIDKFPISRPNLTFSTLTVSNMSPEDSSIYLCSVEGGNGYTFGSGTRLTVV.

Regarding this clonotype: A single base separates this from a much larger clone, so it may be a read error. As DNA, the CDR3 is TGCGCCAGCAGCCACCCAGGTTGCACAGATACGCAGTATTTT. Translated, it gives CASSHPGCTDTQYF. The rearrangement joins TRBV4-1 to TRBJ2-3; D gene uncertain. With 3 bases removed from V and 1 base from J, the gap between germline ends came to 8 bases. Germline V gene data show CDR1 as MGHRA and CDR2 as YSYEKL. The CDR3 contains 14 residues.